This TCR beta chain was sequenced in a study of blood T cells in healthy people across ages. Those donating, healthy Caucasian individuals from Russia, were aged about 6 to 95. The second PCR ran about 6 to 12 cycles with a sample-barcoded 5' primer and J-beta primers. TCRdb used MiXCR to reprocess the 5' RACE reads, holding one entry per CDR3 protein. Of around 1,000,000 distinct CDR3 sequences listed, around two fifths are singletons. CDR1 is SQVTM and CDR2 is ANQGSEA in the germline V gene. Between the trimmed V and J ends, which lost 4 bases and 8 bases, there was a span of 17 bases. CDR3 size: 13 residues.

The source of this sequence is a man aged 18 to 30 in good health. Sample: blood. The rearrangement joins TRBV29-1 to TRBJ1-2; the D gene is possibly TRBD1 (5 bases). The CDR3 reads CSVGQGLSGGYTF. In nucleotides, the CDR3 is TGCAGCGTTGGGCAGGGCCTATCCGGCGGCTACACCTTC.